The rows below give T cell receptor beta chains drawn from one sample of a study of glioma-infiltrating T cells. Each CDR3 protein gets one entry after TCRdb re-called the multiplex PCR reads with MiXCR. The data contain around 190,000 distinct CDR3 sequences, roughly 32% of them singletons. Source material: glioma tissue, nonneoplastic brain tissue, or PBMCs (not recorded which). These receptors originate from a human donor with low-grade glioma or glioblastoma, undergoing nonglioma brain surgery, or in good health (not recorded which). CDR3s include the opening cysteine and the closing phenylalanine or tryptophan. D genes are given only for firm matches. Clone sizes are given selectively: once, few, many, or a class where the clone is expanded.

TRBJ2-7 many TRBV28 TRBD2 TGTGCCAGCAGACGGCCGCTAGCGGGAATCTACGAGCAGTACTTC CASRRPLAGIYEQYF
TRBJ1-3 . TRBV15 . TGTGCCACCAGCAGAAAAGGACTGGGGACTGGAAACACCATATATTTT CATSRKGLGTGNTIYF
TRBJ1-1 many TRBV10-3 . TGTGCCATCACCAGAAAAGGCGAAACTGAAGCTTTCTTT CAITRKGETEAFF
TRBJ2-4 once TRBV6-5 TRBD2 TGTGCCAGCAATCCGACCGGTAGCGGGAGTAACATTCAGTACTTC CASNPTGSGSNIQYF
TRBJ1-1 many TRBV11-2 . TGTGCCAGCAGCTTAGTCGCGGCGGTGAACACTGAAGCTTTCTTT CASSLVAAVNTEAFF
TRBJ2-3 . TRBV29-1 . TGCAGCGGGGACACTAGCACAGATACGCAGTATTTT CSGDTSTDTQYF
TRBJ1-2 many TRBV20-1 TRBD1 TGCAGTGCCAGGGACAGGCAGAAGGGATATGGCTACACCTTC CSARDRQKGYGYTF
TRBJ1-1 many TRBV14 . TGTGCCAGCAGACAAGGATCATTTTCTGAAGCTTTCTTT CASRQGSFSEAFF
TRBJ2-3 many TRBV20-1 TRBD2 TGCAGTGCTAGTGGCAGACTAGCGGGAACAGATACGCAGTATTTT CSASGRLAGTDTQYF
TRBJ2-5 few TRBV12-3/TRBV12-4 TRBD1 TGTGCCAGCAGCACGACAGGGGGCGAGGAGACCCAGTACTTC CASSTTGGEETQYF
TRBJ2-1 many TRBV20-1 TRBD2 TGCAGTGCTAGAGAATGGCGGGAGGGCCCCCGGTTCTTC CSAREWREGPRFF
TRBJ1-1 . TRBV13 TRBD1 TGTGCCAGCAGCTTAGGGCCAGGGGGCGCCTCTTCTGAAGCTTTCTTT CASSLGPGGASSEAFF
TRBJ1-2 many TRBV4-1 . TGCGCCAGCAGCCAACCTACGACAGGCAACTATGGCTACACCTTC CASSQPTTGNYGYTF
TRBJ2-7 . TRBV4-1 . TGCGCCAGCAGCCAAGATTGGGGGTACTACGAGAAGTACTTC CASSQDWGYYEKYF
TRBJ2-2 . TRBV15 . TGTTCCACCAGCAGAGATCGAGTTCCCGGGGAGCTGTTTTTT CSTSRDRVPGELFF
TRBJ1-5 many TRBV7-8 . TGTGCCAGCAGCGGACCGGGACGTCGGTCGGGGCAGCCCCAGCATTTT CASSGPGRRSGQPQHF
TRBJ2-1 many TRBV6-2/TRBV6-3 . TGTGCCAGCAGTTACTCGATCGGACCCGGAGCGTTTTACAATGAGCAGTTCTTC CASSYSIGPGAFYNEQFF
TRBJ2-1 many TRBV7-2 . TGTGCCAGCAGCTTTGACCCGAGCTCCTACAATGAGCAGTTCTTC CASSFDPSSYNEQFF
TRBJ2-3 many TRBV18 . TGTGCCAGCTCCCGGGCGGGACGGACTAGCACAGATACGCAGTATTTT CASSRAGRTSTDTQYF
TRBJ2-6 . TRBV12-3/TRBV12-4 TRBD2 TGTGCCAGCAGTTGGGGGGGTGGGGCCAACGTCCTGACTTTC CASSWGGGANVLTF
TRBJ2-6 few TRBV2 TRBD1 TGTGCCAGCAGTGAAGGGGGGACAGGGAGGGCCAACGTCCTGACTTTC CASSEGGTGRANVLTF
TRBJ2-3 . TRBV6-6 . TGTGCCAGCACCAGACCTACAGGGCTAAGCACAGATACGCAGTATTTT CASTRPTGLSTDTQYF
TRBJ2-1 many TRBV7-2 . TGTGCCAGCAGCTTAGACAGGCAGGGCAACAATGAGCAGTTCTTC CASSLDRQGNNEQFF
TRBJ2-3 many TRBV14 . TGTGCCAGCAGCCATCGTATCGGGAGAGGAACAGATACGCAGTATTTT CASSHRIGRGTDTQYF
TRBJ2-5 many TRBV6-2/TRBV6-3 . TGTGCCAGCAGTTACGGCCATTCTCAAGAGACCCAGTACTTC CASSYGHSQETQYF
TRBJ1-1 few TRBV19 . TGTGCCAGTAGTATCCCAGGAGGGCCGAACACTGAAGCTTTCTTT CASSIPGGPNTEAFF